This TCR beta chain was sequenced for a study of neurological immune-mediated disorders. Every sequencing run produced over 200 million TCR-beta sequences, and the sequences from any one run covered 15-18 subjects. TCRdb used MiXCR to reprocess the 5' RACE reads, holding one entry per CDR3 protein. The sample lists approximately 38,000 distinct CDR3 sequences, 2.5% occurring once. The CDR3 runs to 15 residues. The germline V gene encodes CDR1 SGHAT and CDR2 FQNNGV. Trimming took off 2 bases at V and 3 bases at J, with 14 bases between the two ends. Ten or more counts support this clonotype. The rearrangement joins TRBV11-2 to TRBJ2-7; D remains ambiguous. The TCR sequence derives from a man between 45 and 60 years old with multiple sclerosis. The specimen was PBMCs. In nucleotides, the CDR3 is TGTGCCAGCAGCTTATCCCCCCAGGAGAGCTACGAGCAGTACTTC. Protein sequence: CASSLSPQESYEQYF.